The clone carrying this TCR beta chain was seen only a few times. The antigen remains undetermined. TCRdb re-called the reads with MiXCR, one entry per CDR3 protein. The sample yields 700,000 to 900,000 distinct CDR3 sequences, 25% to 35% seen once. The sample comes from a study of T cell repertoires in cytomegalovirus infection. Study-level background: Matching HLA type and CMV infection were both indicated by public TCR beta signatures.

Trimming stripped 0 bases from V and 6 bases from J, with 15 bases between. Germline CDR1 MNHEY, CDR2 SVGAGI. The length of the CDR3 is 15 residues. The specimen comprised cultured CD8+ T cells from PBMCs, sampled from culture after CMV antigen stimulation. The genes are TRBV6-5 and TRBJ2-7, with unresolved D. The receptor was derived from a human donor in good health (CMV status not recorded). Some clones in this sample may be carry-over from other donors' samples. CDR3 loop: CASSYSTYQAGEQYF. The CDR3 DNA reads TGTGCCAGCAGTTACTCGACCTATCAGGCTGGCGAGCAGTACTTC.